This T cell receptor beta chain was observed in a study of cytomegalovirus exposure and HLA in healthy donors. Study observations and caveats: The tendency of first-cohort TCR clusters to co-occur in the 120 or so validation repertoires was identified by a subsequent analysis. The study put 150 to 200 TCR beta chains on its list as cytomegalovirus-associated.

On this clone itself: Its antigen is not known.

The CDR3 has 13 residues. V lost 8 bases and J lost 2, with 12 bases in between. Germline V gene data show CDR1 as MNHEY and CDR2 as SVGAGI. The 120-subject validation cohort, separate from the roughly 700-subject first cohort, included the donors. The method was immunoSEQ multiplex PCR; TCRdb's version includes in-frame clones alone and lacks a portion of them. The data contain 120,000 or so clones, about 87% of them singletons. The J gene is TRBJ1-2, the V gene TRBV6-5; the D gene is possibly TRBD1 (5 bases). The material sequenced was PBMCs. This TCR was sampled from a man aged 18 to 35 in good health and CMV-seronegative. Here the CDR3 reads CASLGGGNYGYTF. The CDR3 DNA reads as TGTGCCAGCCTGGGCGGGGGGAACTATGGCTACACCTTC.